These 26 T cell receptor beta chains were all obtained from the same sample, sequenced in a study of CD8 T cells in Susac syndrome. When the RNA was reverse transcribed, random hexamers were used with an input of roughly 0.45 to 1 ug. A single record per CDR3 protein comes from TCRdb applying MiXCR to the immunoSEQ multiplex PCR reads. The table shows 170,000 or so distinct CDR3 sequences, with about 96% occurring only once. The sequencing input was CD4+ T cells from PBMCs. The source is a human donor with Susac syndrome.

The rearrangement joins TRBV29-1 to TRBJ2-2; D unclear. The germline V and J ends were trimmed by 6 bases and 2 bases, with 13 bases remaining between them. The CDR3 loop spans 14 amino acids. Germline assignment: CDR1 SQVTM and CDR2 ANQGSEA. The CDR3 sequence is CSVGASRNTGELFF. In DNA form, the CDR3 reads TGCAGCGTGGGTGCCAGTCGAAACACCGGGGAGCTGTTTTTT.

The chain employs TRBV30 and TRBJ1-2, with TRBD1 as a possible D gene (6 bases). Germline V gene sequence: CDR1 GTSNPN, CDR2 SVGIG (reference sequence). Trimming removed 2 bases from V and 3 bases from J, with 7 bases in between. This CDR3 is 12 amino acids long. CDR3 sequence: CAWSSGDYGYTF. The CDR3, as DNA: TGTGCCTGGAGTTCAGGGGACTATGGCTACACCTTC.

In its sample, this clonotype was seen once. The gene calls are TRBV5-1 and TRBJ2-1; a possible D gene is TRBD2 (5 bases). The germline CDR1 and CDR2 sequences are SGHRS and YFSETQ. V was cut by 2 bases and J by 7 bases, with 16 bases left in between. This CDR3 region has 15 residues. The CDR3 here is CASSFRDIDKNEQFF. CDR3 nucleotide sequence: TGCGCCAGCAGCTTCCGGGATATTGACAAAAATGAGCAGTTCTTC. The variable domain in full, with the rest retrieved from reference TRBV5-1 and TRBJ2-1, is KAGVTQTPRYLIKTRGQQVTLSCSPISGHRSVSWYQQTPGQGLQFLFEYFSETQRNKGNFPGRFSGRQFSNSRSEMNVSTLELGDSALYLCASSFRDIDKNEQFFGPGTRLTVL.

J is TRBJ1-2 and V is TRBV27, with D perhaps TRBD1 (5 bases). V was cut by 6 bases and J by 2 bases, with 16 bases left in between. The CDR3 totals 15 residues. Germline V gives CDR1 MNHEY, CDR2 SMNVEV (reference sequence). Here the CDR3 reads CASSWGRGSNYGYTF. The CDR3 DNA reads TGTGCCAGCAGCTGGGGCCGGGGTTCGAACTATGGCTACACCTTC.

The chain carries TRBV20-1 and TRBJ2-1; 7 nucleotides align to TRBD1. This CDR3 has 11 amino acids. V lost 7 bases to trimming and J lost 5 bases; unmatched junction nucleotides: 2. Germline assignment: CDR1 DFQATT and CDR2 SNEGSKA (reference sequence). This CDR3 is CSGGGDNEQFF. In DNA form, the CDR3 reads TGCAGTGGAGGGGGCGACAATGAGCAGTTCTTC.

The CDR3 loop is CASSSDRKSTDTQYF. In DNA form, the CDR3 reads TGTGCCAGCAGTTCTGACAGAAAAAGCACAGATACGCAGTATTTT. The chain couples TRBV7-3 to TRBJ2-3, with D tentatively TRBD1 (5 bases). Germline V gives CDR1 SGHTA, CDR2 FQGTGA. Trimming removed 6 bases from V and 0 bases from J, with 13 bases in between. The CDR3 has 15 amino acids.

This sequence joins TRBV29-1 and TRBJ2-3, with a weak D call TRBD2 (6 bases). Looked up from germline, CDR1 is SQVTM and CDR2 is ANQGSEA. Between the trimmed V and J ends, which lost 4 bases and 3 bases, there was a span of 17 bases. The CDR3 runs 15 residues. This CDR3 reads CSVAIGGRRTDTQYF. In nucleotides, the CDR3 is TGCAGCGTTGCCATTGGGGGGAGGAGGACAGATACGCAGTATTTT.

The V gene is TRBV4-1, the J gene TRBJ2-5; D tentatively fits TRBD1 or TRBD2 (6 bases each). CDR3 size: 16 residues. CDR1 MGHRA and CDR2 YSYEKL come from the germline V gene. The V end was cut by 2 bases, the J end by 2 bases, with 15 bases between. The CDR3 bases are TGCGCCAGCAGCCAAATTGGGGGGCCGAGGCAAGAGACCCAGTACTTC. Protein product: CASSQIGGPRQETQYF.

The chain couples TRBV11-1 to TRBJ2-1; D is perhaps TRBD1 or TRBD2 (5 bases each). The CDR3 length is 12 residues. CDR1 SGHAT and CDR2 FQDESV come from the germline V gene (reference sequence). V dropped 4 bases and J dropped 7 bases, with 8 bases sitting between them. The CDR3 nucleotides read TGTGCCAGCAGCTGGGACCATAATGAGCAGTTCTTC. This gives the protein CASSWDHNEQFF. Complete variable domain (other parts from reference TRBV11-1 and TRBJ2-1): EAEVAQSPRYKITEKSQAVAFWCDPISGHATLYWYRQILGQGPELLVQFQDESVVDDSQLPKDRFSAERLKGVDSTLKIQPAELGDSAMYLCASSWDHNEQFFGPGTRLTVL.

The CDR3 DNA follows: TGTGCCAGCAGCCTACTTGGGACAGGCGGGGCGGATGGCTACACCTTC. Translated: CASSLLGTGGADGYTF. The rearrangement joins TRBV6-1 to TRBJ1-2; 8 nucleotides agree with TRBD1. The J segment lost 6 bases and the V segment lost 6 bases, leaving 15 bases of the junction unmatched. From germline, CDR1 is MNHNS and CDR2 SASEGT. The CDR3 sequence is 16 residues long.

CDR3 in amino acids: CASSVDFDNEQFF. The CDR3 DNA reads TGCGCCAGCAGCGTGGACTTCGACAATGAGCAGTTCTTC. The genes are TRBV5-1 and TRBJ2-1, with D maybe TRBD2 (5 bases). V lost 4 bases to trimming and J lost 5 bases, with 10 bases between them. The CDR3 runs 13 residues. The germline gives CDR1 SGHRS, CDR2 YFSETQ.

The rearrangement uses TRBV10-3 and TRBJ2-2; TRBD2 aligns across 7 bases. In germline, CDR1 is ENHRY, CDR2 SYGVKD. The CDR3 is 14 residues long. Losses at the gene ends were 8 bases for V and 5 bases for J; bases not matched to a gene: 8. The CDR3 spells CAIVGDYGTGELFF. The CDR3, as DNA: TGTGCCATCGTCGGGGACTATGGTACCGGGGAGCTGTTTTTT.

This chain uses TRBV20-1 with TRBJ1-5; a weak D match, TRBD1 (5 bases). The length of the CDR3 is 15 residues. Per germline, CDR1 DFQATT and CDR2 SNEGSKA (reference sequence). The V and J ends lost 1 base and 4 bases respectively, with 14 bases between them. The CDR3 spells CSARAYSGENQPQHF. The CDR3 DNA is TGCAGTGCTAGAGCTTATTCGGGGGAAAATCAGCCCCAGCATTTT.

Here the CDR3 reads CASSQDRAAGIQYF. In DNA, the CDR3 is TGTGCCAGCAGCCAAGATCGGGCAGCAGGCATTCAGTACTTC. The chain couples TRBV4-2 to TRBJ2-4; no clear D gene. The V end was cut by 0 bases, the J end by 9 bases, with 12 bases between. The CDR3 runs to 14 residues. The germline V gene encodes CDR1 LGHNA and CDR2 YNFKEQ.

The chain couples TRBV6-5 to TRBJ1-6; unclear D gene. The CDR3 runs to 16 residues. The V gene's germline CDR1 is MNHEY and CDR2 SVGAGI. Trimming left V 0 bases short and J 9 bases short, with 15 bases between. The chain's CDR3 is CASSYSRPATGSPLHF. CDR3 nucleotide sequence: TGTGCCAGCAGTTACTCCAGGCCAGCGACTGGTTCACCCCTCCACTTT.

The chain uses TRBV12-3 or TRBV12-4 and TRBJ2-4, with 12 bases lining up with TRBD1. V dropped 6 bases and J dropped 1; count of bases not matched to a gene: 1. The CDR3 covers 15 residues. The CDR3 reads CASRGQGAAKNIQYF. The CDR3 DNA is TGTGCCAGCAGGGGACAGGGGGCGGCCAAAAACATTCAGTACTTC.

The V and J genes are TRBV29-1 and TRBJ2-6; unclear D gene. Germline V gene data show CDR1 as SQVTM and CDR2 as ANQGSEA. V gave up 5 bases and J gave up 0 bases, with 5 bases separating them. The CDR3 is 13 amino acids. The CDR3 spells CSVTTSGANVLTF. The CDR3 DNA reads TGCAGCGTTACGACCTCTGGGGCCAACGTCCTGACTTTC.

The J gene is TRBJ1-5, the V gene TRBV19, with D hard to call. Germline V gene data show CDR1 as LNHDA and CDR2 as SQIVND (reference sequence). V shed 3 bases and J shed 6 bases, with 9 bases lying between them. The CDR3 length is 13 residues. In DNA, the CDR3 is TGTGCCAGTAGTATGGGGATGGGTCAGCCCCAGCATTTT. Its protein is CASSMGMGQPQHF.

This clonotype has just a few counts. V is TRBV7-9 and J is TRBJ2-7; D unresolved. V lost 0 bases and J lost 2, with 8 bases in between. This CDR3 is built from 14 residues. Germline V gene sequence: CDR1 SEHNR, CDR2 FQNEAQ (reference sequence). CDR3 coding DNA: TGTGCCAGCAGCTTAGCCCATGGCACCTACGAGCAGTACTTC. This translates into CASSLAHGTYEQYF.

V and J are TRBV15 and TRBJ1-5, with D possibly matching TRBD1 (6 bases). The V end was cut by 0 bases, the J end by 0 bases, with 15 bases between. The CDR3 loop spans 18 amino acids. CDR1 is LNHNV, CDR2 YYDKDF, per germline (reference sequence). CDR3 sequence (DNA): TGTGCCACCAGCAGAGAACGGGGGCTGGGAAATAGCAATCAGCCCCAGCATTTT. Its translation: CATSRERGLGNSNQPQHF. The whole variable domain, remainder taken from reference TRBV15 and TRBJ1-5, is DAMVIQNPRYQVTQFGKPVTLSCSQTLNHNVMYWYQQKSSQAPKLLFHYYDKDFNNEADTPDNFQSRRPNTSFCFLDIRSPGLGDTAMYLCATSRERGLGNSNQPQHFGDGTRLSIL.

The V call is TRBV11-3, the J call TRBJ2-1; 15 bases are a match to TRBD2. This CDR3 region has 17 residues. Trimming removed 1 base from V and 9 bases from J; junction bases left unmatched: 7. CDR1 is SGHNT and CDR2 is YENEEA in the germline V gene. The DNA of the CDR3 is TGTGCCAGCAGCTTAGGTGGGACTAGCGGGGGGATCACTGAGCAGTTCTTC. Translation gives CASSLGGTSGGITEQFF.

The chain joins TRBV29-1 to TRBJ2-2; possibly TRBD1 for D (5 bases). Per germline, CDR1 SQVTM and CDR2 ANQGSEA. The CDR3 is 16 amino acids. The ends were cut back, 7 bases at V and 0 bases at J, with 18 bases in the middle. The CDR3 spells CSAKPIDRPNTGELFF. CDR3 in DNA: TGCAGCGCCAAGCCTATCGACAGACCGAACACCGGGGAGCTGTTTTTT.

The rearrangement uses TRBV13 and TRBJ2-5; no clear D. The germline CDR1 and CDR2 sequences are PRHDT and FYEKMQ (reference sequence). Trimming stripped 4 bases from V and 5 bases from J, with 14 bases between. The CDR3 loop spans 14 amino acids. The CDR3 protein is CASSSKRLGETQYF. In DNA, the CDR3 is TGTGCCAGCAGCTCGAAACGGCTAGGGGAGACCCAGTACTTC.

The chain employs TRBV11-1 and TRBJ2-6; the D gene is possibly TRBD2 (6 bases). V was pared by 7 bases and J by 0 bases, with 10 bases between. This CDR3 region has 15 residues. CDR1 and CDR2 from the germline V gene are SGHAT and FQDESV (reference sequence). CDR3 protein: CASTQGLSGANVLTF. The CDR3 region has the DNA TGTGCCAGCACCCAGGGACTCTCTGGGGCCAACGTCCTGACTTTC.

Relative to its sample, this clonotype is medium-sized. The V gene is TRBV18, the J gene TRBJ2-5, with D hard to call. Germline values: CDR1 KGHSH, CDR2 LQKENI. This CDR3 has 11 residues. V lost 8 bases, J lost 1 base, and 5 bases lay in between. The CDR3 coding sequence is TGTGCCAGCAGCTCCCAAGAGACCCAGTACTTC. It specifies CASSSQETQYF.

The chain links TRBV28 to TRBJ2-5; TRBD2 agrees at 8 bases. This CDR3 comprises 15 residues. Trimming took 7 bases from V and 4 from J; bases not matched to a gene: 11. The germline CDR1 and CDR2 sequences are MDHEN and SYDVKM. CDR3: CASNREGAGGETQYF. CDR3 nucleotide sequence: TGTGCCAGCAACAGGGAGGGTGCGGGGGGAGAGACCCAGTACTTC.